One and the same sample provided the 8 T cell receptor beta chains below, sequenced in a study of blood T cells in healthy people across ages. A second PCR, run for roughly 7 to 11 cycles, used a sample-barcoded 5' primer plus a J-beta primer mix. TCRdb processed the 5' RACE reads anew with MiXCR; each CDR3 protein has one entry. The sample lists 700,000 to 950,000 distinct CDR3 sequences, roughly 44% occurring once. Sequencing was performed on blood. These receptors were obtained from an older woman in good health.

The CDR3 is CATSRDGTGEGETQYF. CDR3 bases: TGTGCCACCAGCAGAGACGGGACAGGAGAGGGAGAGACCCAGTACTTC. This sequence joins TRBV15 and TRBJ2-5, with TRBD1 matching over 8 bases. Unmatched junction bases numbered 7, after V lost 0 bases and J lost 4 bases. The CDR3 sequence is 16 residues long. Germline lookup yields CDR1 LNHNV and CDR2 YYDKDF (reference sequence).

In this sample, this clonotype turned up a few times. The chain carries TRBV6-6 and TRBJ2-1, with a weak D call TRBD2 (7 bases). This CDR3 is 15 amino acids long. The germline V gene encodes CDR1 MNHNY and CDR2 SVGAGI (reference sequence). V was shortened by 7 bases and J by 2 bases, with 15 bases between the two germline ends. As DNA, the CDR3 is TGTGCCAGCACCACGAGGGGGGGCCCCTACAATGAGCAGTTCTTC. Amino acids: CASTTRGGPYNEQFF.

This clonotype was recorded a few times. The chain links TRBV27 to TRBJ1-2; 11 nucleotides agree with TRBD1. There are 13 residues in the CDR3. With 2 bases clipped from V and 8 bases from J, the junction kept 1 base outside the gene matches. Germline lookup yields CDR1 MNHEY and CDR2 SMNVEV (reference sequence). The CDR3 sequence is CASSLGQGAGYTF. The CDR3 bases are TGTGCCAGCAGTTTAGGACAGGGGGCAGGCTACACCTTC.

This sequence joins TRBV20-1 and TRBJ1-5; D is perhaps TRBD1 (5 bases). The ends were cut back, 0 bases at V and 2 bases at J, with 20 bases in the middle. Germline V gene sequence: CDR1 DFQATT, CDR2 SNEGSKA (reference sequence). The CDR3 is made up of 18 amino acids. CDR3 DNA: TGCAGTGCTAGAGATTGGGGGGGAGGGAGACTGGGCAATCAGCCCCAGCATTTT. Translating it yields CSARDWGGGRLGNQPQHF.

The V call is TRBV6-2 or TRBV6-3, the J call TRBJ2-1; 11 nucleotides line up with TRBD1. CDR1 is MNHEY, CDR2 SVGEGT, per germline. J was trimmed by 6 bases and V by 6 bases; bases with no gene match: 7. The CDR3 length is 15 residues. The CDR3, as DNA: TGTGCCAGCAGCGGGACAGGGGGAAGTGGCAATGAGCAGTTCTTC. Translated, it gives CASSGTGGSGNEQFF.

Only a few counts were recorded for this clonotype. The chain joins TRBV28 to TRBJ1-5, with D tentatively TRBD1 (5 bases). The CDR3 length is 13 residues. Trimming pared 8 bases from V and 7 bases from J, leaving 15 bases between. Germline CDR1 MDHEN, CDR2 SYDVKM. This CDR3 reads CASGEQGGQPQHF. The CDR3 DNA reads TGTGCCAGCGGTGAGCAGGGTGGCCAGCCCCAGCATTTT.

The V gene is TRBV21-1, the J gene TRBJ1-5. TRBV21-1 is shown as a pseudogene. The CDR3 is 15 amino acids. The CDR3 is CASSKVWVRDQPQHF. The CDR3 DNA reads TGTGCCAGCAGCAAAGTATGGGTTCGCGATCAGCCCCAGCATTTT.

The rearrangement joins TRBV7-3 to TRBJ2-2, with TRBD2 identical over 8 bases. Losses at the gene ends were 0 bases for V and 4 bases for J; bases not matched to a gene: 4. CDR3 length: 16 residues. Germline lookup yields CDR1 SGHTA and CDR2 FQGTGA. CDR3 protein: CASSLTSAGGTGELFF. CDR3 DNA sequence: TGTGCCAGCAGCTTAACGTCGGCGGGAGGCACCGGGGAGCTGTTTTTT.